This TCR beta chain came from a study of blood T cell repertoires in COVID-19. In the study overall: The origin of the acute and convalescent COVID-19 samples was the United States, Italy and Spain.

Produced via immunoSEQ multiplex PCR; TCRdb's table is partial and in-frame only. Found here are some 250,000 clones, approximately 90% of them singletons; the top ten hold 0.95% to 1.5%. In germline, CDR1 is LNHDA, CDR2 SQIVND (reference sequence). CDR3 size: 16 residues. Trimming cost V 6 bases and J 7 bases, with 21 bases left between them. All enrollees were roughly 18 to 95 years old and from 20 to 25 US areas. This clone is a singleton in its sample. The sequenced sample consisted of PBMCs or T cells enriched from blood (not recorded which). The receptor was isolated from a human donor in a cohort exposed to, infected with or recovered from COVID-19 (not recorded which). The donor label of this sample is uncertain. The V gene is TRBV19, the J gene TRBJ1-4; D may be TRBD1 (5 bases). CDR3 region: CASRRGDVAKGEKLFF. The CDR3 DNA sequence: TGTGCCAGTAGGCGGGGGGATGTTGCCAAAGGTGAAAAACTGTTTTTT.